This T cell receptor beta chain is from a study of radiotherapy plus CTLA-4 blockade in lung cancer. Patients had chemo-refractory metastatic non-small-cell lung cancer and received focal radiation plus CTLA-4 blockade that used ipilimumab. Only in-frame clones appear in the TCRdb table, and some are missing; sequencing was by immunoSEQ multiplex PCR. The sample shows around 70,000 clones, more than 75% of them seen only once. The sequence derives from a human donor with non-small cell lung cancer that progressed on radiotherapy plus ipilimumab. The specimen comprised peripheral blood, sampled from a patient treated with radiotherapy plus ipilimumab.

CDR3 in DNA: TGTGCCATCAGTGAGGCTAGCGGGAGGGGCACAGATACGCAGTATTTT. Translating it yields CAISEASGRGTDTQYF. V usage is TRBV10-3 and J usage is TRBJ2-3, with 12 bases lining up with TRBD2. J was trimmed by 1 base and V by 2 bases; bases with no gene match: 1. Per germline, CDR1 ENHRY and CDR2 SYGVKD. The CDR3 is 16 amino acids.